Shown below are 25 T cell receptor beta chains from a single sample sequenced in a study of blood T cells in healthy people across ages. Combining a sample-barcoded 5' primer with a J-beta primer mix, a second PCR ran for roughly 6 to 12 cycles. TCRdb re-derived calls from the 5' RACE reads in MiXCR, one entry per CDR3 protein. This table has hundreds of thousands of distinct CDR3 sequences, about 61% appearing once. The sequenced sample consisted of blood. These receptors were taken from a man aged 40-49 years in good health.

This clonotype was picked up a small number of times. V is TRBV7-2 and J is TRBJ2-3; 9 bases fit TRBD2. The trim removed 6 bases at V and 3 bases at J, leaving 10 bases unmatched. Germline loops: CDR1 SGHTA, CDR2 FQGNSA. There are 16 residues in the CDR3. The CDR3 loop reads CASRRQAGGWTDTQYF. CDR3 in DNA: TGTGCCAGCAGGAGACAGGCGGGAGGGTGGACAGATACGCAGTATTTT. The full variable domain, in which reference TRBV7-2 and TRBJ2-3 provide the parts outside the CDR3, is GAGVSQSPSNKVTEKGKDVELRCDPISGHTALYWYRQSLGQGLEFLIYFQGNSAPDKSGLPSDRFSAERTGGSVSTLTIQRTQQEDSAVYLCASRRQAGGWTDTQYFGPGTRLTVL.

About this clonotype: One junction end does not reproduce the germline sequence, and a read error may be involved. The chain employs TRBV7-3 and TRBJ2-1, with 10 bases fitting TRBD2. Germline CDR1 reads SGHTA; CDR2 reads FQGTGA. The CDR3 totals 14 residues. The CDR3 coding sequence is TGTGCCGGCAGCCATGGGACTAGCGCCAATGAGCAGTTCTTC. It encodes CAGSHGTSANEQFF.

This clonotype has a handful of counts. V is TRBV29-1 and J is TRBJ1-4, with D unclear. This CDR3 has 14 amino acids. Trimming cost V 2 bases and J 3 bases, with 10 bases left between them. Germline values: CDR1 SQVTM, CDR2 ANQGSEA. CDR3 loop: CSVEFPSSNEKLFF. CDR3 in DNA: TGCAGCGTTGAATTCCCGTCCTCTAATGAAAAACTGTTTTTT.

The chain combines TRBV12-3 or TRBV12-4 with TRBJ2-2; D is ambiguous. This CDR3 region has 12 residues. Trimming took off 6 bases at V and 6 bases at J, with 8 bases between the two ends. The CDR3 reads CASSRSPGELFF. CDR3 bases: TGTGCCAGCAGCAGGTCTCCCGGGGAGCTGTTTTTT.

This sequence joins TRBV7-9 and TRBJ1-5; 7 nucleotides agree with TRBD1. Germline-derived CDR1 and CDR2 are SEHNR and FQNEAQ (reference sequence). The CDR3 covers 14 residues. Germline trimming cut 8 bases from V and 6 bases from J; bases unmatched to any gene: 10. CDR3 in amino acids: CASSWEGAGQPQHF. The CDR3 nucleotides are TGTGCCAGCTCATGGGAGGGGGCGGGTCAGCCCCAGCATTTT. Combining the CDR3 with reference TRBV7-9 and TRBJ1-5 gives the whole variable domain DTGVSQNPRHKITKRGQNVTFRCDPISEHNRLYWYRQTLGQGPEFLTYFQNEAQLEKSRLLSDRFSAERPKGSFSTLEIQRTEQGDSAMYLCASSWEGAGQPQHFGDGTRLSIL.

This clonotype was counted ten times or more. The genes are TRBV28 and TRBJ2-6; tentative D call: TRBD1 (6 bases). CDR3 size: 15 residues. The V gene lost 5 bases and the J gene lost 1 base, with 9 bases spanning the gap. CDR1 and CDR2 from the germline V gene are MDHEN and SYDVKM. CDR3 in DNA: TGTGCCAGCAGTAAACAGGGATCTGGGGCCAACGTCCTGACTTTC. The encoded protein is CASSKQGSGANVLTF. Using reference TRBV28 and TRBJ2-6 for the parts outside the CDR3, the full variable domain is DVKVTQSSRYLVKRTGEKVFLECVQDMDHENMFWYRQDPGLGLRLIYFSYDVKMKEKGDIPEGYSVSREKKERFSLILESASTNQTSMYLCASSKQGSGANVLTFGAGSRLTVL.

This clonotype appeared a few times. The V call is TRBV25-1, the J call TRBJ2-5; D remains unclear. The CDR3 runs to 16 residues. The germline V gene encodes CDR1 MGHDK and CDR2 SYGVNS. V lost 1 base and J 5 bases, leaving 17 bases between the germline ends. The CDR3 DNA follows: TGTGCCAGCAGTGAATTTCGGATTATGGGTACGGAGACCCAGTACTTC. It codes for CASSEFRIMGTETQYF. Looking up the rest from reference TRBV25-1 and TRBJ2-5 gives the full variable domain: EADIYQTPRYLVIGTGKKITLECSQTMGHDKMYWYQQDPGMELHLIHYSYGVNSTEKGDLSSESTVSRIRTEHFPLTLESARPSHTSQYLCASSEFRIMGTETQYFGPGTRLLVL.

This chain connects TRBV12-3 or TRBV12-4 to TRBJ1-3; D gene unclear. V was clipped by 5 bases and J by 0 bases, with 2 bases between them. The CDR3 length is 12 residues. CDR3 DNA: TGTGCCAGCAGTCTCTCTGGAAACACCATATATTTT. The encoded protein is CASSLSGNTIYF.

This clonotype was seen more than once but under ten times. This chain joins TRBV12-3 or TRBV12-4 and TRBJ2-3, with D perhaps TRBD2 (6 bases). CDR3 length: 12 residues. V lost 6 bases and J lost 10, with 14 bases in between. CDR3 nucleotides: TGTGCCAGCAGATTCGGACTAAACGCGCAGTATTTT. It codes for CASRFGLNAQYF.

The J gene is TRBJ2-2, the V gene TRBV29-1; D unresolved. Trimming pared 5 bases from V and 7 bases from J, leaving 14 bases between. CDR3 length: 13 amino acids. From germline, CDR1 is SQVTM and CDR2 ANQGSEA. The CDR3 loop is CSVILNRDGELFF. The CDR3 DNA reads TGCAGCGTTATATTGAACAGAGACGGGGAGCTGTTTTTT.

This clonotype was counted between two and nine times. The chain joins TRBV7-9 to TRBJ2-5; 8 nucleotides match TRBD2. Germline CDR1 and CDR2: SEHNR and FQNEAQ (reference sequence). The J segment lost 1 base and the V segment lost 5 bases, leaving 9 bases of the junction unmatched. CDR3 size: 16 residues. The CDR3 DNA reads TGTGCCAGCAGCCCCTTCTGGACTAGCAGCCAAGAGACCCAGTACTTC. Its protein is CASSPFWTSSQETQYF.

V gene TRBV24-1 combines with J gene TRBJ2-1; tentative D call: TRBD2 (5 bases). In germline, CDR1 is KGHDR, CDR2 SFDVKD. V lost 2 bases, J lost 5 bases, and 12 bases lay in between. The CDR3 has 15 amino acids. CDR3 DNA sequence: TGTGCCACCAGTGATTACGGACTGGCCAACAATGAGCAGTTCTTC. This encodes CATSDYGLANNEQFF.

This clonotype was counted only a few times. The V gene is TRBV30, the J gene TRBJ1-4; 10 nucleotides match TRBD1. Germline V CDR1 and CDR2: GTSNPN, SVGIG (reference sequence). CDR3 size: 13 residues. V lost 8 bases, J lost 6 bases, and 6 bases stayed unmatched. CDR3 sequence reads: CAASGQGYEKLFF. CDR3 bases: TGTGCCGCGTCGGGACAGGGGTATGAAAAACTGTTTTTT.

This clonotype has a count of ten or more. V is TRBV11-2 and J is TRBJ2-7, with D possibly being TRBD2 (6 bases). This CDR3 comprises 16 residues. V was cut by 1 base and J by 6 bases, with 19 bases left in between. CDR1 and CDR2 (germline): SGHAT, FQNNGV. CDR3 loop: CASSLGPMGGRAEQYF. The CDR3 DNA follows: TGTGCCAGCAGCTTAGGGCCCATGGGAGGTCGAGCCGAGCAGTACTTC.

The rearrangement uses TRBV12-3 or TRBV12-4 and TRBJ2-5; D possibly matches TRBD1 or TRBD2 (5 bases each). V dropped 4 bases and J dropped 12 bases, with 18 bases sitting between them. The CDR3 contains 13 residues. The CDR3 sequence: CASSWIRDPRKYF. CDR3 DNA: TGTGCCAGCAGTTGGATCCGGGACCCACGAAAGTACTTC.

Concerning this clonotype: One end of the junction varies from germline; a read error may be responsible. The chain links TRBV7-7 to TRBJ2-7, with 10 bases aligning to TRBD2. The end of the DNA aligns better with TRBJ2-5, so the J call may be wrong. This CDR3 has 15 residues. Germline lookup yields CDR1 SSHAT and CDR2 FNYEAQ (reference sequence). The CDR3 DNA is TGTGCTAGCAGCTTAGACGCTAGCGGGGGAGAGACCCAGTACTTC. Translation: CASSLDASGGETQYF.

The V call is TRBV3-1, the J call TRBJ2-3, with 10 bases lining up with TRBD2. The junction had 10 bases not matched to a gene; V was cut back by 4 bases and J by 3 bases. The CDR3 spans 17 residues. The germline V gene has CDR1 LGHDT and CDR2 YNNKEL (reference sequence). DNA of the CDR3: TGTGCCAGCAGCCTACGAAGCGGGGGGGCCCGGACAGATACGCAGTATTTT. It specifies CASSLRSGGARTDTQYF.

The V and J genes are TRBV28 and TRBJ1-2; 7 bases align to TRBD1. This CDR3 is built from 12 residues. Germline V gives CDR1 MDHEN, CDR2 SYDVKM. The V segment lost 3 bases and the J segment 12 bases; nucleotides outside the gene matches: 7. The CDR3 DNA follows: TGTGCCAGCAGTTTGGACAGGTCGTCAAACACCTTC. As protein: CASSLDRSSNTF.

In this sample, this clonotype turned up once. V gene TRBV9 combines with J gene TRBJ1-1; D is unresolved. The CDR3 spans 14 residues. Between the trimmed V and J ends, which lost 0 bases and 0 bases, there was a span of 6 bases. CDR1 is SGDLS and CDR2 is YYNGEE in the germline V gene. The CDR3 here is CASSVAQMNTEAFF. DNA of the CDR3: TGTGCCAGCAGCGTAGCACAGATGAACACTGAAGCTTTCTTT.

This clonotype was recorded once. The J gene is TRBJ2-4, the V gene TRBV20-1; no definite D call. The CDR3 is 12 residues long. V dropped 8 bases and J dropped 5 bases, with 13 bases sitting between them. Germline values: CDR1 DFQATT, CDR2 SNEGSKA (reference sequence). The CDR3 reads CSTLRPENIQYF. In DNA form, the CDR3 reads TGCAGTACTCTCCGACCAGAAAACATTCAGTACTTC.

This chain links TRBV10-3 with TRBJ2-2, with D possibly being TRBD1 (6 bases). Germline CDR1 and CDR2: ENHRY and SYGVKD. The CDR3 totals 15 residues. V lost 10 bases, J lost 2 bases, and 17 bases lay in between. CDR3 bases: TGTGCCACTAGAGCAGGGGACCAAAACACCGGGGAGCTGTTTTTT. Translation gives CATRAGDQNTGELFF.

The chain carries TRBV7-6 and TRBJ2-7, with D possibly being TRBD1 (5 bases). CDR3 length: 14 amino acids. CDR1 is SGHVS, CDR2 FNYEAQ, per germline. With 3 bases removed from V and 6 bases from J, the gap between germline ends came to 15 bases. The CDR3 coding sequence is TGTGCCAGCAGCTTGCCATCGCCAGGGTCCGAGCAGTACTTC. This encodes CASSLPSPGSEQYF.

The rearrangement uses TRBV7-2 and TRBJ2-1, with D perhaps matching TRBD2 (6 bases). Germline CDR1 SGHTA, CDR2 FQGNSA. Trimming shortened V by 2 bases and J by 9 bases, and 11 bases separated the two germline ends. The CDR3 sequence is 13 residues long. The CDR3 here is CASSLRLVGEQFF. As DNA, the CDR3 is TGTGCCAGCAGCTTAAGACTAGTCGGTGAGCAGTTCTTC.

CDR3 sequence (DNA): TGCGCCAGCAGCCAAGGCGGGACAGGGGTTGGGGAGCAGTACTTC. Amino acids: CASSQGGTGVGEQYF. V and J are TRBV4-3 and TRBJ2-5; 10 bases map to TRBD1. This CDR3 contains 15 residues. Trimming removed 1 base from V and 11 bases from J; junction bases left unmatched: 10. Germline CDR1 is LGHNA and CDR2 is YSLEER.

This clonotype was found once. The chain uses TRBV29-1 and TRBJ2-5, with D possibly being TRBD1 or TRBD2 (5 bases each). Germline V gene lookup returns CDR1 SQVTM and CDR2 ANQGSEA. CDR3 length: 12 amino acids. Trimming took 7 bases from V and 1 from J, leaving 10 bases between them. In DNA, the CDR3 is TGCAGCGGGGGACGGGGCCAAGAGACCCAGTACTTC. This translates into CSGGRGQETQYF.